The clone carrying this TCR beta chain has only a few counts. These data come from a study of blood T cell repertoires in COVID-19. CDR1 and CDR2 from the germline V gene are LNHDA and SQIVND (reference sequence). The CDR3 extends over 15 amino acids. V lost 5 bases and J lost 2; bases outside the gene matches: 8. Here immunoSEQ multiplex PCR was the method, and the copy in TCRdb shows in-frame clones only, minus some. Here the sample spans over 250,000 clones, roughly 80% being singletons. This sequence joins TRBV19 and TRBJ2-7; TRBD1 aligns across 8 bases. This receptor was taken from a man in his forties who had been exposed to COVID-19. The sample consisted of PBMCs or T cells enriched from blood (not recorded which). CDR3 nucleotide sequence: TGTGCCAGTAGTTGGACCCAGGGGGCCCCCTACGAGCAGTACTTC. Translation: CASSWTQGAPYEQYF.